A selection of T cell receptor beta chains follows, all from one sample in a study of T cell responses to AZD1222 COVID-19 vaccine. TCRdb keeps only in-frame clones here, not all; method: immunoSEQ multiplex PCR. This repertoire shows some 95,000 clones, roughly nine tenths found once; its top ten account for 3.5% to 4.5%. The specimen was peripheral blood, collected on day 0 of AZD1222 vaccination. The receptors come from an adult in good health. CDR3s include the opening cysteine and the closing phenylalanine or tryptophan. Fields, in order: D gene, V gene, clone size, J gene, CDR3 protein, CDR3 DNA. A D gene is named only where the DNA matches it firmly. The size field is filled for only some rows; it gives once, few, many or a size class.

.	TRBV6-4	few	TRBJ2-3	CASSVASTDTQYF	TGTGCCAGCAGTGTTGCCTCCACAGATACGCAGTATTTT
.	TRBV4-2	.	TRBJ1-3	CASSQGGGNTIYF	TGTGCCAGCAGCCAAGGGGGAGGAAACACCATATATTTT
.	TRBV3-1/TRBV3-2	.	TRBJ1-1	CASSHLTTEAFF	TGTGCCAGCAGCCATCTGACCACTGAAGCTTTCTTT
TRBD2	TRBV4-2	.	TRBJ2-7	CASSQPQSGGDYEQYF	TGTGCCAGCAGCCAACCCCAAAGCGGGGGGGACTACGAGCAGTACTTC
TRBD1	TRBV7-8	.	TRBJ1-6	CASSAGTGYNSPLHF	TGTGCCAGCAGCGCCGGGACAGGGTATAATTCACCCCTCCACTTT
TRBD2	TRBV10-3	.	TRBJ2-1	CAISEGTSGDGNEQFF	TGTGCCATCAGTGAAGGGACTAGCGGGGATGGAAATGAGCAGTTCTTC
TRBD1	TRBV2	.	TRBJ1-1	CASRGQMNTEAFF	TGTGCCAGCAGGGGACAGATGAACACTGAAGCTTTCTTT
TRBD1	TRBV6-2/TRBV6-3	.	TRBJ1-5	CASSPPGQGLRLDQPQHF	TGTGCCAGCAGCCCCCCGGGACAGGGCCTTAGGTTGGATCAGCCCCAGCATTTT
.	TRBV2	.	TRBJ2-7	CASILTGTYEQYF	TGTGCCAGCATCCTAACAGGTACCTACGAGCAGTACTTC
TRBD1	TRBV11-2	.	TRBJ2-3	CASSLGYGTETDTQYF	TGTGCCAGCAGCTTAGGCTATGGGACAGAGACAGATACGCAGTATTTT
TRBD2	TRBV6-2/TRBV6-3	.	TRBJ2-1	CASSLAGHNEQFF	TGTGCCAGCAGCCTAGCGGGGCACAATGAGCAGTTCTTC
TRBD2	TRBV5-8	.	TRBJ2-6	CASSLFLAVSSGANVLTF	TGTGCCAGCAGCTTGTTCCTAGCGGTGAGCTCTGGGGCCAACGTCCTGACTTTC
.	TRBV4-1	.	TRBJ1-5	CASSQDAGRNQPQHF	TGCGCCAGCAGCCAAGACGCAGGGCGCAATCAGCCCCAGCATTTT
.	TRBV5-1	.	TRBJ2-2	CASSSGSTGELFF	TGCGCCAGCAGCTCGGGGAGCACCGGGGAGCTGTTTTTT
TRBD1	TRBV7-9	.	TRBJ1-1	CASSLALRQGYTEAFF	TGTGCCAGCAGCTTAGCCCTCCGACAGGGATACACTGAAGCTTTCTTT
TRBD1	TRBV5-4	.	TRBJ1-2	CASSLTGVSYGYTF	TGTGCCAGCAGCTTGACAGGGGTGAGCTATGGCTACACCTTC
TRBD1	TRBV5-4	.	TRBJ1-1	CASSLGTGAAFF	TGTGCCAGCAGCTTGGGTACAGGGGCAGCTTTCTTT
.	TRBV7-3	.	TRBJ1-1	CASSLWVRDTEAFF	TGTGCCAGCAGCTTATGGGTCCGGGACACTGAAGCTTTCTTT
TRBD1	TRBV7-8	.	TRBJ1-1	CASSIDRGEAFF	TGTGCCAGCAGCATCGACAGGGGGGAAGCTTTCTTT
TRBD1	TRBV11-3	.	TRBJ1-1	CASSLGQGGAFF	TGTGCCAGCAGCTTAGGACAGGGAGGCGCTTTCTTT
.	TRBV12-5	.	TRBJ1-1	CASARGPEGSEAFF	TGTGCTAGTGCCCGGGGGCCGGAGGGGAGTGAAGCTTTCTTT
.	TRBV5-1	.	TRBJ1-2	CASSLVTAQARGYTF	TGCGCCAGCAGCTTGGTGACAGCCCAAGCCCGGGGCTACACCTTC
.	TRBV2	.	TRBJ1-6	CASSERGTGISPLHF	TGTGCCAGCAGTGAAAGGGGAACAGGGATATCACCCCTCCACTTT
TRBD1	TRBV20-1	.	TRBJ1-2	CSASRDRNYGYTF	TGCAGTGCTAGTAGGGACAGAAACTATGGCTACACCTTC
TRBD2	TRBV19	.	TRBJ2-3	CASSPRLPAGGPVDTQYF	TGTGCCAGTAGTCCACGACTCCCAGCGGGGGGGCCAGTAGATACGCAGTATTTT
TRBD1	TRBV9	.	TRBJ2-5	CASRQGSNETQYF	TGTGCCAGCAGACAGGGGTCTAACGAGACCCAGTACTTC